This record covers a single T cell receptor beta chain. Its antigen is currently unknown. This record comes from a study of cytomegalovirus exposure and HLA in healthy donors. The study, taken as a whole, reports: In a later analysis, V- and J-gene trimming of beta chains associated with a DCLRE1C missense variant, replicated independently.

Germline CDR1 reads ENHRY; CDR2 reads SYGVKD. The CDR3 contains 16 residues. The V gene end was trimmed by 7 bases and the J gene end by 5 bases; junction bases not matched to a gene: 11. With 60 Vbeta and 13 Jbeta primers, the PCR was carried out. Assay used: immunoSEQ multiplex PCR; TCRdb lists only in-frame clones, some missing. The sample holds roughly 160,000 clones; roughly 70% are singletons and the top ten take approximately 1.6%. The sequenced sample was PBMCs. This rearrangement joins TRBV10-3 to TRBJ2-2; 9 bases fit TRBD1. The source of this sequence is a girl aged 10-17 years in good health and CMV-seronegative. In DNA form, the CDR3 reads TGTGCCATCAATTTAGCGGACAGGGGAGTGACCGGGGAGCTGTTTTTT. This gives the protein CAINLADRGVTGELFF.